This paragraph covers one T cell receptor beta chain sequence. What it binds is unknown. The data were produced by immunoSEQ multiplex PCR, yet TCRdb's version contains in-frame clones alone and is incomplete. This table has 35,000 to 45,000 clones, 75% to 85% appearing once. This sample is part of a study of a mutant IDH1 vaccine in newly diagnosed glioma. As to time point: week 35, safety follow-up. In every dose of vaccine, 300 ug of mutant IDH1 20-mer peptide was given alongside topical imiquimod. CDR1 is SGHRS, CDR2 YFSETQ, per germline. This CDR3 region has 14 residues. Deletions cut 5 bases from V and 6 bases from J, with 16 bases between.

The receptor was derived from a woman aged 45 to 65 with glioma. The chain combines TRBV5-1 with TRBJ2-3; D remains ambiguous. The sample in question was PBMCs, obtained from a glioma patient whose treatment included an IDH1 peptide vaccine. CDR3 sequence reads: CASSRRIEGDTQYF. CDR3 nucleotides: TGCGCCAGCAGTAGAAGGATCGAAGGGGATACGCAGTATTTT.